This TCR beta chain was recovered during a study of T cell changes during pregnancy in multiple sclerosis. Trimming shortened V by 0 bases and J by 11 bases, and 13 bases separated the two germline ends. The germline V gene encodes CDR1 PRHDT and CDR2 FYEKMQ (reference sequence). The CDR3 loop spans 13 amino acids. Assay used: immunoSEQ multiplex PCR; TCRdb lists only in-frame clones, some missing. The sample lists over 70,000 clones, over 85% seen once, with over 3.5% in the top ten. This receptor was obtained from a female donor with multiple sclerosis, enrolled in a pregnancy study. This sample comprised peripheral blood, obtained in the first trimester of pregnancy. The chain links TRBV13 to TRBJ1-1; D remains ambiguous. The CDR3 region is CASSLGGSAGAFF. CDR3 coding DNA: TGTGCCAGCAGCTTAGGAGGTTCCGCCGGGGCTTTCTTT.